This T cell receptor beta chain came from a study of monozygotic twins with inflammatory bowel disease. Each UMI harboured a 6-nucleotide sample barcode and was appended via template switching. TCRalpha and TCRbeta cDNA went through nested PCRs of approximately 16 and 9 cycles, two in total. Each CDR3 protein gets one entry in TCRdb, which reprocessed the 5' RACE reads and gives no DNA. This sample's table has about 210,000 distinct CDR3 sequences. The CDR3 totals 16 residues. The germline V gene has CDR1 SEHNR and CDR2 FQNEAQ (reference sequence). Blood, 2.5 ml, was drawn per donor. As concerns this clonotype: Its specificity is not known.

Study-wide findings and caveats: Other individuals had fewer clonotypes in common with IBD patients than with healthy twins, especially with disease activity.

Sequenced input: blood. This receptor was identified in a human donor with ulcerative colitis or Crohn's disease, or a healthy co-twin of an affected twin (not recorded which). This rearrangement joins TRBV7-9 to TRBJ2-3; the TRBD1 assignment by TCRdb is unverifiable without DNA. The CDR3 is CASSLGAGGPTDTQYF.